These 17 T cell receptor beta chains were sequenced from one sample in a study of preoperative IRX-2 immunotherapy in early breast cancer. This table comes from immunoSEQ multiplex PCR, and its TCRdb copy is limited to in-frame clones, with some not included. The sample yields some 42,000 clones, 75% to 85% seen once. The sample's treatment: preoperative locoregional IRX-2 cytokine immunotherapy. The sample consisted of lymph node tissue, taken after IRX-2 immunotherapy. The receptors here all came from a human donor with breast cancer.

Notes on this clone: One end of the junction is discordant with germline, which a read error may explain. This rearrangement joins TRBV6-8 to TRBJ2-2; TRBD2 matches 12 bases. Germline loops: CDR1 MNHGY, CDR2 SAAAGT. The CDR3 covers 16 residues. Here the CDR3 reads CAISGRLAGETGELFF. Here the CDR3 DNA reads TGTGCCATCAGTGGAAGACTAGCGGGGGAAACCGGGGAGCTGTTTTTT.

V is TRBV6-8 and J is TRBJ1-1, with D possibly TRBD1 on 6 matching bases. The CDR3 consists of 14 residues. The V gene's germline CDR1 is MNHGY and CDR2 SAAAGT. Trimming stripped 0 bases from V and 8 bases from J, with 13 bases between. As DNA, the CDR3 is TGTGCCAGCAGTTACTCTCAGGGGTCGAGGGAAGCTTTCTTT. Amino acid sequence: CASSYSQGSREAFF.

This sequence joins TRBV11-3 and TRBJ2-5; D is perhaps TRBD1 or TRBD2 (6 bases each). CDR1 and CDR2 from the germline V gene are SGHNT and YENEEA. V lost 5 bases and J 4 bases, leaving 17 bases between the germline ends. The CDR3 sequence is 15 residues long. The CDR3, as DNA: TGTGCCAGCAGCCGCTCGGTTGGGGGGCCAGAGACCCAGTACTTC. This codes for CASSRSVGGPETQYF.

The rearrangement links TRBV19 to TRBJ1-2; 7 bases are a match to TRBD1. The germline CDR1 and CDR2 sequences are LNHDA and SQIVND (reference sequence). The CDR3 is 15 amino acids. Unmatched junction bases numbered 10, after V lost 5 bases and J lost 4 bases. The CDR3 bases are TGTGCCAGTAGTCCGGGACAGATCCAAATCTATGGCTACACCTTC. It encodes CASSPGQIQIYGYTF.

This chain links TRBV11-3 with TRBJ1-6; D remains unclear. This CDR3 has 15 residues. The germline CDR1 and CDR2 sequences are SGHNT and YENEEA. With 3 bases removed from V and 1 base from J, the gap between germline ends came to 7 bases. In DNA form, the CDR3 reads TGTGCCAGCAGCTTGCGGGCTTCCTATAATTCACCCCTCCACTTT. Its protein is CASSLRASYNSPLHF.

The chain employs TRBV11-3 and TRBJ1-4, with D possibly matching TRBD1 (6 bases). The CDR3 contains 16 residues. Germline lookup yields CDR1 SGHNT and CDR2 YENEEA. The V gene lost 1 base and the J gene lost 7 bases, with 16 bases spanning the gap. The CDR3 loop reads CASSLGRGAISEKLFF. CDR3 coding DNA: TGTGCCAGCAGCTTAGGGCGGGGGGCAATTAGTGAAAAACTGTTTTTT.

The chain joins TRBV28 to TRBJ1-2; no firm D call. CDR1 and CDR2 from the germline V gene are MDHEN and SYDVKM. V was trimmed by 8 bases and J by 4 bases, leaving 17 bases between them. The CDR3 has 14 amino acids. CDR3 residues: CASSESLEVYGYTF. The CDR3 region has the DNA TGTGCCAGCTCGGAATCACTCGAGGTCTATGGCTACACCTTC.

This clone occurred a few times. This chain uses TRBV11-3 with TRBJ2-3; unclear D gene. This CDR3 has 14 residues. In germline, CDR1 is SGHNT, CDR2 YENEEA. V shed 3 bases and J shed 2 bases, with 9 bases lying between them. Here the CDR3 DNA reads TGTGCCAGCAGCTTTGGGATGGTCACAGATACGCAGTATTTT. Translating gives CASSFGMVTDTQYF.

The rearrangement uses TRBV18 and TRBJ2-7, with TRBD1 identical over 8 bases. Germline lookup yields CDR1 KGHSH and CDR2 LQKENI. Trimming took 6 bases from V and 3 from J; bases not matched to a gene: 7. The CDR3 runs 14 residues. CDR3 sequence (DNA): TGTGCCAGCTCCTACGACAGGGGCGGCTACGAGCAGTACTTC. Encoded protein: CASSYDRGGYEQYF.

The chain couples TRBV29-1 to TRBJ2-2; 7 bases match TRBD2. Germline V CDR1 and CDR2: SQVTM, ANQGSEA. CDR3 length: 12 amino acids. V was pared by 4 bases and J by 7 bases, with 3 bases of the junction left unmatched. Written as DNA, the CDR3 is TGCAGCGTTGTTAGGGAGGGCGGGGAGCTGTTTTTT. It is translated as CSVVREGGELFF.

The chain combines TRBV5-1 with TRBJ1-1, with 9 bases lining up with TRBD1. The V gene end was trimmed by 8 bases and the J gene end by 0 bases; junction bases not matched to a gene: 5. This CDR3 region has 14 residues. Germline V lookup: CDR1 SGHRS, CDR2 YFSETQ. This CDR3 is CASNRGPVNTEAFF. The DNA for the CDR3 is TGCGCCAGTAACAGGGGGCCAGTGAACACTGAAGCTTTCTTT.

The chain joins TRBV19 to TRBJ1-3; D is possibly TRBD1 (6 bases). CDR3 length equals 15 residues. Germline CDR1 LNHDA, CDR2 SQIVND (reference sequence). The ends were cut back, 5 bases at V and 0 bases at J, with 11 bases in the middle. CDR3 sequence: CASSWQGFSGNTIYF. The CDR3 DNA sequence: TGTGCCAGTAGTTGGCAGGGGTTCTCTGGAAACACCATATATTTT.

This clone was found once. The chain is built from TRBV19 and TRBJ2-6; D possibly corresponds to TRBD1 (5 bases). V lost 3 bases to trimming and J lost 0 bases, with 9 bases between them. Looked up from germline, CDR1 is LNHDA and CDR2 is SQIVND (reference sequence). The CDR3 sequence is 16 residues long. CDR3 coding DNA: TGTGCCAGTAGTATTTATACAGGCTCTGGGGCCAACGTCCTGACTTTC. Residues: CASSIYTGSGANVLTF.

The chain links TRBV6-1 to TRBJ1-3, with D hard to call. The CDR3 extends over 14 amino acids. V lost 1 base, J lost 4 bases, and 8 bases lay in between. The germline V gene has CDR1 MNHNS and CDR2 SASEGT. The CDR3 DNA is TGTGCCAGCAGTGAAGACCTGCACGGAAACACCATATATTTT. Translation gives CASSEDLHGNTIYF.

The J gene is TRBJ1-1, the V gene TRBV12-2; TRBD1 is the table's D call, not checked against the DNA. TRBV12-2 is noted as a pseudogene. CDR3 length equals 14 residues. The CDR3 here is CAGARDSMNTEAFF. The CDR3 bases are TGTGCCGGTGCGAGGGACAGCATGAACACTGAAGCTTTCTTT.

V and J are TRBV15 and TRBJ1-2; D ambiguous. Germline-derived CDR1 and CDR2 are LNHNV and YYDKDF (reference sequence). Trimming shortened V by 0 bases and J by 0 bases, and 8 bases separated the two germline ends. The CDR3 extends over 15 amino acids. In nucleotides, the CDR3 is TGTGCCACCAGCAGAGATCTGGGGTCTAACTATGGCTACACCTTC. The encoded protein is CATSRDLGSNYGYTF.

The chain recombines TRBV7-2 with TRBJ1-2; D is unresolved. CDR1 SGHTA and CDR2 FQGNSA come from the germline V gene. V was trimmed by 2 bases and J by 7 bases, leaving 11 bases between them. This CDR3 region has 13 residues. In nucleotides, the CDR3 is TGTGCCAGCAGCTTAACACAGATGCTTGGCTACACCTTC. Protein product: CASSLTQMLGYTF.